The 9 T cell receptor beta chains below all came from one sample that was sequenced in a study of blood T cell repertoires in COVID-19 (TCRdb year 2020). Library creation used the immunoSEQ multiplex PCR assay. TCRdb obtained this table from immuneACCESS and retained in-frame rearrangements with V and J assigned. These tables miss some clones; where compared with another copy, unresolved V genes account for less than half of the shortfall, and the remainder is unexplained. The sample table contains fewer than 300,000 clones; only one count was recorded for about 87% of them. The ten largest clones add up to about 4.1% of the sample. The material sequenced was peripheral blood. The origin of the receptors is a man between 60 and 70 years old who had recovered from COVID-19.

The chain uses TRBV5-1 and TRBJ1-2, with D uncertain. Germline V gene sequence: CDR1 SGHRS, CDR2 YFSETQ. CDR3 length: 14 residues. The V end lost 4 bases, the J end lost 5 bases, and 15 bases lay between the germline ends. Here the CDR3 DNA reads TGCGCCAGCAGCCCTGACCCAGTCGGGTATGGCTACACCTTC. This encodes CASSPDPVGYGYTF.

The DNA for the CDR3 is TGTGCCTGGGGGGCGTGGGCTAGCGTTAAACTCCGAGAGACCCAGTACTTC. Its protein product is CAWGAWASVKLRETQYF. The chain links TRBV30 to TRBJ2-5; D may be TRBD2 (6 bases). CDR3 size: 17 residues. In germline, CDR1 is GTSNPN, CDR2 SVGIG (reference sequence). Trimming shortened V by 5 bases and J by 4 bases, and 26 bases separated the two germline ends.

CDR3 sequence (DNA): TGTGCCAGCAGCGTAGGTAGGGGGCTGGGAGAGACCCAGTACTTC. It specifies CASSVGRGLGETQYF. This chain joins TRBV9 and TRBJ2-5; 7 bases map to TRBD1. Germline V gives CDR1 SGDLS, CDR2 YYNGEE. The CDR3 is 15 amino acids. V was pared by 0 bases and J by 4 bases, with 6 bases of the junction left unmatched.

V usage is TRBV5-1 and J usage is TRBJ2-3; weak D call: TRBD2 (5 bases). V lost 6 bases, J lost 10 bases, and 18 bases lay in between. The germline V gene encodes CDR1 SGHRS and CDR2 YFSETQ. The CDR3 spans 13 residues. CDR3 DNA: TGCGCCAGCACTAGCTCCACCGGGTGGGCGCAGTATTTT. Amino acid sequence: CASTSSTGWAQYF. Supplemented by reference TRBV5-1 and TRBJ2-3, the full variable domain reads KAGVTQTPRYLIKTRGQQVTLSCSPISGHRSVSWYQQTPGQGLQFLFEYFSETQRNKGNFPGRFSGRQFSNSRSEMNVSTLELGDSALYLCASTSSTGWAQYFGPGTRLTVL.

As concerns this clone: Other DNA sequences in the same sample also yield this CDR3. In nucleotides, the CDR3 is TGTGCCAGCAGCTTATATAGCGGGGGTAACACAGATACGCAGTATTTT. As protein: CASSLYSGGNTDTQYF. The chain has TRBV7-3 and TRBJ2-3; 9 nucleotides match TRBD2. Germline V lookup: CDR1 SGHTA, CDR2 FQGTGA. The CDR3 extends over 16 amino acids. V lost 2 bases, J lost 2 bases, and 5 bases stayed unmatched.

The CDR3 region has the DNA TGTGCCAGCAGCTCTCTAGCGGGGGGGTTCACAGATACGCAGTATTTT. Encoded protein: CASSSLAGGFTDTQYF. This rearrangement joins TRBV5-4 to TRBJ2-3; 12 bases are a match to TRBD2. Trimming at V came to 3 bases and at J to 2 bases, leaving 4 bases not matched to a gene. Per the germline V gene, CDR1 is SGHNT and CDR2 is YYREEE (reference sequence). There are 16 residues in the CDR3.

The V and J genes are TRBV9 and TRBJ2-1, with 7 positions matching TRBD2. CDR3 length: 17 residues. From germline, CDR1 is SGDLS and CDR2 YYNGEE. Trimming cost V 0 bases and J 0 bases; bases outside gene matches: 6. The CDR3 DNA sequence: TGTGCCAGCAGCGTAGACCCGGGGGGTTCCTCCTACAATGAGCAGTTCTTC. This gives the protein CASSVDPGGSSYNEQFF. Variable domain in full (rest from reference TRBV9 and TRBJ2-1): DSGVTQTPKHLITATGQRVTLRCSPRSGDLSVYWYQQSLDQGLQFLIQYYNGEERAKGNILERFSAQQFPDLHSELNLSSLELGDSALYFCASSVDPGGSSYNEQFFGPGTRLTVL.

V usage is TRBV24-1 and J usage is TRBJ2-4, with 12 bases that match TRBD1. The J segment lost 1 base and the V segment lost 2 bases, leaving 8 bases of the junction unmatched. Germline V gene data show CDR1 as KGHDR and CDR2 as SFDVKD. The CDR3 has 19 amino acids. The CDR3 spells CATSDSPGQGARAKNIQYF. In DNA form, the CDR3 reads TGTGCCACCAGTGATTCACCGGGACAGGGGGCGCGGGCCAAAAACATTCAGTACTTC.

V and J are TRBV19 and TRBJ1-1; perhaps TRBD1 as D (6 bases). This CDR3 has 14 amino acids. From germline, CDR1 is LNHDA and CDR2 SQIVND (reference sequence). The germline V and J ends were trimmed by 1 base and 7 bases, with 13 bases remaining between them. CDR3 amino acids: CASSIGEGVFEAFF. For the CDR3, the DNA is TGTGCCAGTAGTATAGGGGAGGGGGTTTTTGAAGCTTTCTTT.